The 15 T cell receptor beta chains given below trace back to one sample, sequenced in a study of shared clonotypes between healthy human individuals. Some clones are missing from TCRdb's copy, which holds only in-frame ones; the method was immunoSEQ multiplex PCR. The sample comprises 2 million to 3 million clones, approximately 90% of which are singletons, and about 0.13% rests with the top ten. Input material: naive CD4+ T cells sorted from blood. Stated subset: CD45RA+ positively selected. All receptors derive from a man younger than 35 in good health.

As for this clone: Other DNA sequences from this sample encode an identical CDR3 as well. The chain is built from TRBV4-3 and TRBJ2-7, with 12 nucleotides matching TRBD2. Germline V gives CDR1 LGHNA, CDR2 YSLEER. With V trimmed by 1 base and J by 2 bases, 0 bases remained unmatched. CDR3 length: 15 amino acids. CDR3 DNA sequence: TGCGCCAGCAGCCAAGGGACTAGCGGGACCTACGAGCAGTACTTC. Its translation is CASSQGTSGTYEQYF.

The chain is built from TRBV18 and TRBJ1-4; 9 bases line up with TRBD1. The CDR3 has 16 amino acids. The V segment lost 2 bases and the J segment 7 bases; nucleotides outside the gene matches: 8. Germline loops: CDR1 KGHSH, CDR2 LQKENI. The DNA for the CDR3 is TGTGCCAGCTCACCAATAGCGGGACAGGGCCTTGAAAAACTGTTTTTT. Encoded protein: CASSPIAGQGLEKLFF. Full variable domain (outside the CDR3, taken from reference TRBV18 and TRBJ1-4): NAGVMQNPRHLVRRRGQEARLRCSPMKGHSHVYWYRQLPEEGLKFMVYLQKENIIDESGMPKERFSAEFPKEGPSILRIQQVVRGDSAAYFCASSPIAGQGLEKLFFGSGTQLSVL.

The chain uses TRBV4-1 and TRBJ2-1; 7 bases map to TRBD2. V trimming: 3 bases; J trimming: 0 bases; junction bases outside the gene matches: 5. CDR1 MGHRA and CDR2 YSYEKL come from the germline V gene. This CDR3 has 16 residues. CDR3: CASSQFSGYSYNEQFF. In DNA, the CDR3 is TGCGCCAGCAGCCAGTTTAGCGGGTACTCCTACAATGAGCAGTTCTTC.

Worth noting for this clone: A junction boundary mismatches the germline segment, possibly from a read error. The chain couples TRBV6-1 to TRBJ2-3; perhaps D is TRBD1 or TRBD2 (6 bases each). Germline V gene data show CDR1 as MNHNS and CDR2 as SASEGT. The CDR3 is made up of 14 amino acids. CDR3 region: CASREGGLGDTQYF. The CDR3 DNA sequence: TGTGCCAGCAGGGAAGGGGGACTGGGGGATACGCAGTATTTT.

The chain uses TRBV27 and TRBJ2-7; D unresolved. CDR1 is MNHEY, CDR2 SMNVEV, per germline (reference sequence). V was cut by 5 bases and J by 6 bases, with 14 bases left in between. The CDR3 is made up of 13 amino acids. The CDR3 here is CASSPRWGSEQYF. The CDR3 DNA sequence: TGTGCCAGCAGTCCCCGTTGGGGATCCGAGCAGTACTTC.

As concerns this clone: The identical CDR3 is also encoded by other nucleotide sequences in the sample. This chain links TRBV7-2 with TRBJ2-7; D not resolved. The germline gives CDR1 SGHTA, CDR2 FQGNSA. The V end lost 5 bases, the J end lost 2 bases, and 4 bases lay between the germline ends. The CDR3 is 11 residues long. The DNA for the CDR3 is TGTGCCAGCAGCCTCACCTACGAGCAGTACTTC. Its translation is CASSLTYEQYF.

The table lists this clone with a count of one. The V gene is TRBV18, the J gene TRBJ1-1; no clear D. Trimming took off 2 bases at V and 6 bases at J, with 13 bases between the two ends. Per the germline V gene, CDR1 is KGHSH and CDR2 is LQKENI. The CDR3 runs to 14 residues. The CDR3: CASSPVMKGPEAFF. Written as DNA, the CDR3 is TGTGCCAGCTCACCAGTGATGAAAGGGCCTGAAGCTTTCTTT.

CDR3 protein: CASSADQGEKLFF. CDR3 in DNA: TGTGCCAGCAGTGCCGATCAGGGGGAAAAACTGTTTTTT. The gene calls are TRBV6-1 and TRBJ1-4; a weak D match, TRBD1 (6 bases). CDR1 MNHNS and CDR2 SASEGT come from the germline V gene. This CDR3 contains 13 residues. The V end lost 4 bases, the J end lost 8 bases, and 11 bases lay between the germline ends.

This chain joins TRBV7-8 and TRBJ2-3; no firm D call. The CDR3 length is 15 residues. From germline, CDR1 is SGHVS and CDR2 FQNEAQ. V dropped 10 bases and J dropped 0 bases, with 17 bases sitting between them. DNA for the CDR3: TGTGCCACCAAGTCGATGGGCTCTAGCACAGATACGCAGTATTTT. Translating it yields CATKSMGSSTDTQYF.

The chain is built from TRBV27 and TRBJ1-6; possibly TRBD1 for D (6 bases). Germline CDR1 MNHEY, CDR2 SMNVEV (reference sequence). Trimming stripped 3 bases from V and 9 bases from J, with 18 bases between. The CDR3 is 16 amino acids. In nucleotides, the CDR3 is TGTGCCAGCAGTTTTGTTTCACAGGGTAAATTTTCACCCCTCCACTTT. Protein product: CASSFVSQGKFSPLHF.

V and J are TRBV20-1 and TRBJ2-1; no clear D gene. Per the germline V gene, CDR1 is DFQATT and CDR2 is SNEGSKA (reference sequence). CDR3 length: 10 residues. Written as DNA, the CDR3 is TGCAGCGACCGCCGGAATGAGCAGTTCTTC. Protein sequence: CSDRRNEQFF.

This chain uses TRBV30 with TRBJ1-2, with unresolved D. The CDR3 is 11 amino acids. Looked up from germline, CDR1 is GTSNPN and CDR2 is SVGIG (reference sequence). Between the trimmed V and J ends, which lost 3 bases and 10 bases, there was a span of 12 bases. The CDR3 here is CAWSFHDPYTF. The CDR3, as DNA: TGTGCCTGGAGCTTCCACGATCCCTACACCTTC.

The chain joins TRBV7-2 to TRBJ1-5; TRBD1 might be the D (5 bases). Trimming took off 3 bases at V and 7 bases at J, with 16 bases between the two ends. The CDR3 loop spans 15 amino acids. The germline gives CDR1 SGHTA, CDR2 FQGNSA. CDR3 sequence: CASSFVGGYRQPQHF. CDR3 coding DNA: TGTGCCAGCAGCTTCGTGGGGGGGTATCGACAGCCCCAGCATTTT.

This chain joins TRBV7-2 and TRBJ1-1; 11 positions agree with TRBD1. Germline CDR1 and CDR2: SGHTA and FQGNSA. This CDR3 is built from 15 residues. J gave up 7 bases and V 5 bases, and 9 bases lay outside the gene matches. CDR3 region: CASSLLGQGALEAFF. In nucleotides, the CDR3 is TGTGCCAGCAGCCTACTAGGACAGGGGGCTCTTGAAGCTTTCTTT.

Points on this clone: Other DNA sequences in the same sample also yield this CDR3. The gene calls are TRBV7-2 and TRBJ2-5; no definite D call. The V gene's germline CDR1 is SGHTA and CDR2 FQGNSA. The CDR3 sequence is 13 residues long. V dropped 4 bases and J dropped 1 base, with 7 bases sitting between them. CDR3: CASSSLVQETQYF. DNA of the CDR3: TGTGCCAGCAGCTCGCTAGTCCAAGAGACCCAGTACTTC.